The source of this TCR beta chain is a study of cytomegalovirus exposure and HLA in healthy donors. Whole-study context: The approximately 120 validation repertoires were reported in a later analysis to have been generated on the same platform as the roughly 670 first-cohort repertoires.

As for this clone: Its antigen is as yet unknown.

The donors were part of the validation cohort, which consisted of over a hundred subjects and was separate from the first cohort of several hundred subjects. Sequenced by immunoSEQ multiplex PCR; TCRdb stores in-frame clones only, minus some. The sample lists around 80,000 clones, roughly 94% occurring once. Notes on the study in general: Reports showed the classifier diagnosing cytomegalovirus status with high specificity and sensitivity. There were 164 TCR beta chains listed as cytomegalovirus-associated.

Sequenced input: PBMCs. The origin of this receptor is a woman younger than 30 in good health and CMV-seronegative.

In DNA, the CDR3 is TGTGCCAGCAGTTTCCGACAGGGGGCAAACGAGCAGTACTTC. It codes for CASSFRQGANEQYF. The chain links TRBV7-9 to TRBJ2-7, with TRBD1 matching over 10 bases. Germline V gene sequence: CDR1 SEHNR, CDR2 FQNEAQ (reference sequence). The CDR3 runs to 14 residues. The trim removed 6 bases at V and 5 bases at J, leaving 7 bases unmatched.